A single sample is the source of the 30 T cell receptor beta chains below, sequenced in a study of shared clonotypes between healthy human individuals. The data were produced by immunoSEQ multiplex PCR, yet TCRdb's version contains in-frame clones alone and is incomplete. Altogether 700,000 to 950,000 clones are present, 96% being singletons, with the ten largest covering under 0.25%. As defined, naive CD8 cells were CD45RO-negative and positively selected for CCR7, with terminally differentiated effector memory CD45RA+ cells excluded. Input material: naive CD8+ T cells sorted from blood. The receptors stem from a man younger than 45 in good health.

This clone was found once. CDR3 in DNA: TGCAGCGTTGAGGGGGAATCCACAGATACGCAGTATTTT. It encodes CSVEGESTDTQYF. The V and J genes are TRBV29-1 and TRBJ2-3; D may correspond to TRBD1 or TRBD2 (5 bases each). V shed 3 bases and J shed 2 bases, with 9 bases lying between them. CDR1 SQVTM and CDR2 ANQGSEA come from the germline V gene. The CDR3 is made up of 13 amino acids.

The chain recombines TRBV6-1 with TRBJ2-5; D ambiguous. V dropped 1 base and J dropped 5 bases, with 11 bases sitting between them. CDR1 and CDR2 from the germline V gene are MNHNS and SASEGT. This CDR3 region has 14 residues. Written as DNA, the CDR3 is TGTGCCAGCAGTGAAGGTCCCCGTTTCGAGACCCAGTACTTC. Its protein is CASSEGPRFETQYF.

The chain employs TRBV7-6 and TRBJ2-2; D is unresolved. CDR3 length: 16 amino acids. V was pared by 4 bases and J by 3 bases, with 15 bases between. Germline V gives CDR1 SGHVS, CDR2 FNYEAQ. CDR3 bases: TGTGCCAGCAGCTCCCCCGGGTCAGACTACACCGGGGAGCTGTTTTTT. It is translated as CASSSPGSDYTGELFF.

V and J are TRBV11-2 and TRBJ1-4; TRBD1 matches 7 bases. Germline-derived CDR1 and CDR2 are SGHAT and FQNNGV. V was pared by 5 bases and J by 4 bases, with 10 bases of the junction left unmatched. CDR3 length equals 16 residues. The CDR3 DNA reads TGTGCCAGCAGCCGACTTAAAGGGGGCAATAATGAAAAACTGTTTTTT. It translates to CASSRLKGGNNEKLFF.

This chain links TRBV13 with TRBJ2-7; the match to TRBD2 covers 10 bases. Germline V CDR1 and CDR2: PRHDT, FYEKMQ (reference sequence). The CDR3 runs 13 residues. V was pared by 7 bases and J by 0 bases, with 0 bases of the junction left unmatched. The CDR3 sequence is CASKREGSYEQYF. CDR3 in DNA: TGTGCCAGCAAGCGGGAGGGCTCCTACGAGCAGTACTTC.

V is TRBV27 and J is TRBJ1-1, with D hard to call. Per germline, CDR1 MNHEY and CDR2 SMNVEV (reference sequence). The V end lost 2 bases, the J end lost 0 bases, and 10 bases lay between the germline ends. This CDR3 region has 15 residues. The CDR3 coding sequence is TGTGCCAGCAGTTTAGGGCCCTACATGAACACTGAAGCTTTCTTT. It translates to CASSLGPYMNTEAFF.

As DNA, the CDR3 is TGTGCCAGCAGCTTAGGGCCGAACAGCGCCTACGAGCAGTACTTC. Translating it yields CASSLGPNSAYEQYF. The chain carries TRBV7-6 and TRBJ2-7; D not resolved. With 1 base removed from V and 2 bases from J, the gap between germline ends came to 12 bases. Germline V gives CDR1 SGHVS, CDR2 FNYEAQ. CDR3 length equals 15 residues.

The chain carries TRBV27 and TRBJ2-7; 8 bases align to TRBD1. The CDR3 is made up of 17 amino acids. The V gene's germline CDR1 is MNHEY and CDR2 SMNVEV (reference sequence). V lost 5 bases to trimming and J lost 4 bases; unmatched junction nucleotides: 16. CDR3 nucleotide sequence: TGTGCCAGCAGTACGCGGACAGGGCCCAAGTCCCCTTACGAGCAGTACTTC. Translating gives CASSTRTGPKSPYEQYF.

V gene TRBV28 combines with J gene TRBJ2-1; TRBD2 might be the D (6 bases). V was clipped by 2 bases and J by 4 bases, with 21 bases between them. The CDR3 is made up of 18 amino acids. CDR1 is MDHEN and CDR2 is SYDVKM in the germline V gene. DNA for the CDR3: TGTGCCAGCAGTTTAGCAGGTCTTGGGAGGAGCTCTTACAATGAGCAGTTCTTC. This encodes CASSLAGLGRSSYNEQFF.

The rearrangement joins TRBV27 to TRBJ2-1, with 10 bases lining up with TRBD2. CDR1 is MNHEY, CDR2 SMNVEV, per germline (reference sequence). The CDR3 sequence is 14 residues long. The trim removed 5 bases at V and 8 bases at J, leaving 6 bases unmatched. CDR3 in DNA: TGTGCCAGCAGTATCAGCGGGAGGGGGTATGAGCAGTTCTTC. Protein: CASSISGRGYEQFF.

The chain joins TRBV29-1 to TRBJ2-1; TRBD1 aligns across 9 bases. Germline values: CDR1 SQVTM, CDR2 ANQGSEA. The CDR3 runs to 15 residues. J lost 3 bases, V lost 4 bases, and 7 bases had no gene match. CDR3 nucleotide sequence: TGCAGCGTTGTCAGCGGGGACAGGGTCTACAATGAGCAGTTCTTC. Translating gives CSVVSGDRVYNEQFF.

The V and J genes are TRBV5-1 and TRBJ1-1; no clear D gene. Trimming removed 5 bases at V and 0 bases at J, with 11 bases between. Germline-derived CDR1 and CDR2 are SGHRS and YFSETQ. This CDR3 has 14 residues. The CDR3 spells CASSSVGLNTEAFF. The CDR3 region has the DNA TGCGCCAGCAGTTCAGTAGGGCTGAACACTGAAGCTTTCTTT.

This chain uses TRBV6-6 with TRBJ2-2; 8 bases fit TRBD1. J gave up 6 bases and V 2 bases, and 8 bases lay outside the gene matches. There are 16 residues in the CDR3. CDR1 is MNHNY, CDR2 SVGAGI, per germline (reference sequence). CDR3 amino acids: CASSYPGQGAAGELFF. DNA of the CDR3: TGTGCCAGCAGTTACCCTGGGCAGGGGGCGGCCGGGGAGCTGTTTTTT.

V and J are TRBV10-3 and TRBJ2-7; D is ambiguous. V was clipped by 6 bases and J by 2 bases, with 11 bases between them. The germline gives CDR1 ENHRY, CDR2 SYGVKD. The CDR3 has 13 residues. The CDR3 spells CAIRPPEAYEQYF. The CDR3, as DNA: TGTGCCATCAGGCCCCCTGAGGCCTACGAGCAGTACTTC.

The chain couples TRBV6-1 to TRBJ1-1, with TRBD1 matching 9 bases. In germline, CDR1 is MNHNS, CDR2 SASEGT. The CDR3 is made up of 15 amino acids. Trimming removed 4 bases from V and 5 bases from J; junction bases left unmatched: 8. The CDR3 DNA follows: TGTGCCAGCAGTGGGGGGGGACAGGGAAGAACTGAAGCTTTCTTT. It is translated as CASSGGGQGRTEAFF.

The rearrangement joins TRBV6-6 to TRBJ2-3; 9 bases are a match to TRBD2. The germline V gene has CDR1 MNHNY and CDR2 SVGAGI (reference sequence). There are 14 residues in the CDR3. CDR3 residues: CVSGPLAGLDTQYF. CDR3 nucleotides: TGTGTCTCCGGTCCCCTAGCGGGATTAGATACGCAGTATTTT.

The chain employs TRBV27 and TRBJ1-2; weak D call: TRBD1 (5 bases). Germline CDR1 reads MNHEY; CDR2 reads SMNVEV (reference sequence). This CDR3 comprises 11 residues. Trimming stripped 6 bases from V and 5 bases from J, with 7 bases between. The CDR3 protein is CASSGGYGYTF. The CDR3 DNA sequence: TGTGCCAGCAGCGGGGGTTATGGCTACACCTTC.

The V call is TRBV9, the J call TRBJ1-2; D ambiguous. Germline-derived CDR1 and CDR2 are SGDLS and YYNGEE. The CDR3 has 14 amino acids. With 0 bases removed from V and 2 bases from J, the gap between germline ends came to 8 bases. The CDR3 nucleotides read TGTGCCAGCAGCGTAGGAAACAGCAACTATGGCTACACCTTC. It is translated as CASSVGNSNYGYTF.

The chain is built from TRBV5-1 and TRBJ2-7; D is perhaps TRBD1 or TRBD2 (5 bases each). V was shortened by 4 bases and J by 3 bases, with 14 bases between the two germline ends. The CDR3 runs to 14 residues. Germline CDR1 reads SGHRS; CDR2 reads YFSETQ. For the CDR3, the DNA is TGCGCCAGCAGCCCGGGACGGACGGTCTACGAGCAGTACTTC. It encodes CASSPGRTVYEQYF.

CDR3 sequence (DNA): TGTGCCAGTAGCCTAGGGACTAGCGGGAGGGCAGAGACCCAGTACTTC. Protein: CASSLGTSGRAETQYF. The genes are TRBV19 and TRBJ2-5, with TRBD2 matching 16 bases. V was clipped by 6 bases and J by 4 bases; unmatched bases: 5. The CDR3 has 16 residues. The V gene's germline CDR1 is LNHDA and CDR2 SQIVND (reference sequence). Based on the CDR3 plus reference TRBV19 and TRBJ2-5, the full variable domain is DGGITQSPKYLFRKEGQNVTLSCEQNLNHDAMYWYRQDPGQGLRLIYYSQIVNDFQKGDIAEGYSVSREKKESFPLTVTSAQKNPTAFYLCASSLGTSGRAETQYFGPGTRLLVL.

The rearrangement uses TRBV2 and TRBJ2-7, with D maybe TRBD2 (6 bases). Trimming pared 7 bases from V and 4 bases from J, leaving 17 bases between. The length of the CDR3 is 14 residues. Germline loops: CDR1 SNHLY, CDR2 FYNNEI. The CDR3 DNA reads TGTGCCAGCATGAGGGAGGTAGCCGAATACGAGCAGTACTTC. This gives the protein CASMREVAEYEQYF. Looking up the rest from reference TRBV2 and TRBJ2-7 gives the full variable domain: EPEVTQTPSHQVTQMGQEVILRCVPISNHLYFYWYRQILGQKVEFLVSFYNNEISEKSEIFDDQFSVERPDGSNFTLKIRSTKLEDSAMYFCASMREVAEYEQYFGPGTRLTVT.

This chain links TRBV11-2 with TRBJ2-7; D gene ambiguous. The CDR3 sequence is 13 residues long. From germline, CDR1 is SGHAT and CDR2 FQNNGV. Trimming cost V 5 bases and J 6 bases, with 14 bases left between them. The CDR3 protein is CASSLVDGSEQYF. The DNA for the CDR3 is TGTGCCAGCAGCCTAGTAGACGGCTCCGAGCAGTACTTC.

CDR3 sequence reads: CASSHRQGMNTEAFF. The CDR3 DNA reads TGCGCCAGCAGCCATCGACAGGGTATGAACACTGAAGCTTTCTTT. The chain has TRBV4-1 and TRBJ1-1, with 7 bases aligning to TRBD1. The CDR3 loop spans 15 amino acids. Germline V gene data show CDR1 as MGHRA and CDR2 as YSYEKL. Trimming cost V 3 bases and J 0 bases; bases outside gene matches: 4.

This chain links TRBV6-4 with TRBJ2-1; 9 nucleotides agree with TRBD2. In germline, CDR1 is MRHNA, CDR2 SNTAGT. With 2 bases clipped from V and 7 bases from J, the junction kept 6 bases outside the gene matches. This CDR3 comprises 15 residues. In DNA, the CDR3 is TGTGCCAGCAGTGACGGGACTAGCAGGGAGAATGAGCAGTTCTTC. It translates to CASSDGTSRENEQFF.

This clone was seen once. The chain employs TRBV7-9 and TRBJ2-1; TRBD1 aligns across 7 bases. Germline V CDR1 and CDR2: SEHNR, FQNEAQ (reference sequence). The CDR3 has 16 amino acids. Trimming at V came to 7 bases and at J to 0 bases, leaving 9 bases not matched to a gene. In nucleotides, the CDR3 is TGTGCCAGCATCCCGAAACAGGGGAGCTCCTACAATGAGCAGTTCTTC. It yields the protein CASIPKQGSSYNEQFF.

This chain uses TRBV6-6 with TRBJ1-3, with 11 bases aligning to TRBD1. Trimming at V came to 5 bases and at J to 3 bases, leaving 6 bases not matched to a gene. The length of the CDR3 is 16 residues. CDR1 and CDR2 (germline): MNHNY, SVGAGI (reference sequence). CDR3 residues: CASSAQDRGLGNTIYF. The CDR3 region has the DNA TGTGCCAGCAGTGCACAGGACAGGGGGCTTGGAAACACCATATATTTT.

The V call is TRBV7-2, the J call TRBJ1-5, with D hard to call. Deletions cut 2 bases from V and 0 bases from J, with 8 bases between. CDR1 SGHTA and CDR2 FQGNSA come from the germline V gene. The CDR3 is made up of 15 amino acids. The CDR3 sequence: CASSLSGHSNQPQHF. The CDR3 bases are TGTGCCAGCAGCTTATCAGGTCATAGCAATCAGCCCCAGCATTTT.

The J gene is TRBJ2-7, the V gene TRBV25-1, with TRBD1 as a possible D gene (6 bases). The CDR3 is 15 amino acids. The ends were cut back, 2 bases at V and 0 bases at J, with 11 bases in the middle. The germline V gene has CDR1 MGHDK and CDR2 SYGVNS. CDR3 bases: TGTGCCAGCAGTGAAAGGAGACAGGACTCCTACGAGCAGTACTTC. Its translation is CASSERRQDSYEQYF.

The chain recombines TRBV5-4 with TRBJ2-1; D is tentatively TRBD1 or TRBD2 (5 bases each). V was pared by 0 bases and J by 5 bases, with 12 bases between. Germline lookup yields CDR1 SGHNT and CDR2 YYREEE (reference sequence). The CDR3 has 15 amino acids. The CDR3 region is CASSLDVGAHNEQFF. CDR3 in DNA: TGTGCCAGCAGCTTGGACGTCGGGGCACACAATGAGCAGTTCTTC.

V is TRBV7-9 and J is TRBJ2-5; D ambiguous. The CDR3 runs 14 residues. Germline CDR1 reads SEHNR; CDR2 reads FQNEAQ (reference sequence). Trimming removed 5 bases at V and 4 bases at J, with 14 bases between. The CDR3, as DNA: TGTGCCAGCAGCGTCGCCCAACGGCGAGAGACCCAGTACTTC. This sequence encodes CASSVAQRRETQYF. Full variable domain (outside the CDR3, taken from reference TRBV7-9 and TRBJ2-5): DTGVSQNPRHKITKRGQNVTFRCDPISEHNRLYWYRQTLGQGPEFLTYFQNEAQLEKSRLLSDRFSAERPKGSFSTLEIQRTEQGDSAMYLCASSVAQRRETQYFGPGTRLLVL.